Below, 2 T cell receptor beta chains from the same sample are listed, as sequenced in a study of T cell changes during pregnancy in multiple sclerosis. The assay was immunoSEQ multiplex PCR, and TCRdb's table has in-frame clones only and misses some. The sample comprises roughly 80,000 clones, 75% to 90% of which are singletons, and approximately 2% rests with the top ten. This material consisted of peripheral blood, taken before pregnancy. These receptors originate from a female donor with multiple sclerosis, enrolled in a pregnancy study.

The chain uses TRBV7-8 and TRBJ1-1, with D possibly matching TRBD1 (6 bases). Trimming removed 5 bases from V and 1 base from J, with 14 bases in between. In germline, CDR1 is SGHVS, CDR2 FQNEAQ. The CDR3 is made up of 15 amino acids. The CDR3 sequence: CASSPGYRENTEAFF. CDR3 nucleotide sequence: TGTGCCAGCAGCCCTGGTTACAGGGAGAACACTGAAGCTTTCTTT.

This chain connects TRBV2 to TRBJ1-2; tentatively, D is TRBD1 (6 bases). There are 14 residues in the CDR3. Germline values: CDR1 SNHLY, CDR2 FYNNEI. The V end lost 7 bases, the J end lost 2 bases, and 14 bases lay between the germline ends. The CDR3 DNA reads TGTGCCAGCACTTGGGGGGGCAGCAACTATGGCTACACCTTC. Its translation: CASTWGGSNYGYTF.